Listed here are 16 T cell receptor beta chains from one sample, sequenced in a study of cytotoxic CD8 clonotypes in ibrutinib-treated CLL. Clones were sequenced by immunoSEQ multiplex PCR, and TCRdb holds only the in-frame ones, with some missing. The table records 110,000 or so clones, approximately 56% of them present only once. Here the sequenced sample was PBMCs, taken after 24 months of ibrutinib treatment. The receptors originated from a human donor with chronic lymphocytic leukemia.

The chain joins TRBV30 to TRBJ2-1; possible D gene TRBD2, 6 bases. Between the trimmed V and J ends, which lost 2 bases and 14 bases, there was a span of 25 bases. The germline CDR1 and CDR2 sequences are GTSNPN and SVGIG (reference sequence). The CDR3 contains 15 residues. The CDR3 nucleotides read TGTGCCTGGAGTCCCATGCCCCCCCAACCGGGGACTGAGTTCTTC. Translated: CAWSPMPPQPGTEFF.

CDR3 sequence: CSVGDGPYEQYF. The CDR3 bases are TGCAGCGTCGGGGACGGACCCTACGAGCAGTACTTC. V is TRBV29-1 and J is TRBJ2-7, with D perhaps given as TRBD1 or TRBD2 (5 bases each). The germline gives CDR1 SQVTM, CDR2 ANQGSEA. The CDR3 is 12 residues long. Trimming removed 6 bases from V and 2 bases from J, with 11 bases in between.

The chain uses TRBV27 and TRBJ2-2; 7 nucleotides line up with TRBD1. This CDR3 is 15 amino acids long. Germline-derived CDR1 and CDR2 are MNHEY and SMNVEV (reference sequence). The V gene end was trimmed by 5 bases and the J gene end by 5 bases; junction bases not matched to a gene: 8. In nucleotides, the CDR3 is TGTGCCAGCAGTAACCCGACAGGGTGGACCGGGGAGCTGTTTTTT. Its protein product is CASSNPTGWTGELFF.

The chain links TRBV7-2 to TRBJ2-1; TRBD1 matches at 7 bases. The junction had 17 bases not matched to a gene; V was cut back by 5 bases and J by 4 bases. This CDR3 is built from 18 residues. Germline CDR1 reads SGHTA; CDR2 reads FQGNSA. The CDR3 loop reads CASSPAQTGLKGYNEQFF. As DNA, the CDR3 is TGTGCCAGCAGCCCAGCACAGACAGGGTTAAAAGGTTACAATGAGCAGTTCTTC.

The chain combines TRBV7-2 with TRBJ2-5, with 10 bases matching TRBD2. The CDR3 contains 14 residues. Germline V CDR1 and CDR2: SGHTA, FQGNSA. The trim removed 3 bases at V and 2 bases at J, leaving 0 bases unmatched. This chain's CDR3 is CASSFSGGQETQYF. The DNA of the CDR3 is TGTGCCAGCAGCTTTAGCGGGGGGCAAGAGACCCAGTACTTC.

About this clone: Germline is not matched at one junction end, which may reflect a read error. The V gene is TRBV18, the J gene TRBJ1-1; D may be TRBD1 (6 bases). Per the germline V gene, CDR1 is KGHSH and CDR2 is LQKENI. The CDR3 has 12 amino acids. The CDR3: CASSPQRGQSEF. The CDR3 DNA reads as TGTGCCAGCTCACCCCAACGCGGACAGTCTGAATTT. The full variable domain, rest sourced from reference TRBV18 and TRBJ1-1, is NAGVMQNPRHLVRRRGQEARLRCSPMKGHSHVYWYRQLPEEGLKFMVYLQKENIIDESGMPKERFSAEFPKEGPSILRIQQVVRGDSAAYFCASSPQRGQSEFGQGTRLTVV.

The chain joins TRBV27 to TRBJ1-2, with TRBD1 matching over 12 bases. With 3 bases clipped from V and 8 bases from J, the junction kept 7 bases outside the gene matches. In germline, CDR1 is MNHEY, CDR2 SMNVEV (reference sequence). The CDR3 is 15 amino acids. CDR3 protein: CASSFSGQGAGGYTF. CDR3 nucleotides: TGTGCCAGCAGTTTCTCGGGACAGGGGGCCGGGGGCTACACCTTC.

This clone showed up just a few times. The gene calls are TRBV5-1 and TRBJ2-7; D gene ambiguous. Germline V gene sequence: CDR1 SGHRS, CDR2 YFSETQ. Trimming removed 4 bases from V and 0 bases from J, with 8 bases in between. CDR3 size: 13 residues. The DNA of the CDR3 is TGCGCCAGCAGCCAGGAGAGCTCCTACGAGCAGTACTTC. Its translation: CASSQESSYEQYF.

The J gene is TRBJ1-2, the V gene TRBV6-6, with D tentatively TRBD1 (5 bases). Germline CDR1 reads MNHNY; CDR2 reads SVGAGI (reference sequence). V shed 5 bases and J shed 2 bases, with 12 bases lying between them. The CDR3 covers 14 residues. The CDR3 sequence: CASSGGTANYGYTF. Here the CDR3 DNA reads TGTGCCAGCAGTGGCGGGACGGCGAACTATGGCTACACCTTC.

This clone was counted a single time. The chain is built from TRBV6-1 and TRBJ2-3; 7 bases are shared with TRBD2. Trimming cost V 7 bases and J 2 bases; bases outside gene matches: 3. This CDR3 is 13 amino acids long. The V gene's germline CDR1 is MNHNS and CDR2 SASEGT. CDR3 protein: CASKSGDTDTQYF. CDR3 DNA sequence: TGTGCCAGCAAGAGCGGGGACACAGATACGCAGTATTTT.

Only a few counts were recorded for this clone. J is TRBJ1-6 and V is TRBV19, with no clear D. The CDR3 runs to 13 residues. Germline CDR1 and CDR2: LNHDA and SQIVND (reference sequence). Trimming removed 5 bases from V and 6 bases from J, with 8 bases in between. CDR3 region: CASSLSFNSPLHF. The CDR3, as DNA: TGTGCCAGTAGTTTGAGTTTTAATTCACCCCTCCACTTT.

The chain uses TRBV5-1 and TRBJ1-2; no clear D gene. The germline V gene encodes CDR1 SGHRS and CDR2 YFSETQ. The CDR3 contains 13 residues. V lost 4 bases and J 4 bases, leaving 11 bases between the germline ends. CDR3 sequence: CASSLGNRYGYTF. The CDR3 nucleotides are TGCGCCAGCAGCCTCGGGAACCGCTATGGCTACACCTTC.

J is TRBJ2-7 and V is TRBV18; 7 positions match TRBD1. The V gene end was trimmed by 4 bases and the J gene end by 2 bases; junction bases not matched to a gene: 5. This CDR3 is built from 14 residues. Germline CDR1 and CDR2: KGHSH and LQKENI. The CDR3 is CASSQGAETYEQYF. The CDR3 DNA is TGTGCCAGCTCACAGGGGGCCGAGACCTACGAGCAGTACTTC. Filled out from reference TRBV18 and TRBJ2-7, the complete variable domain reads NAGVMQNPRHLVRRRGQEARLRCSPMKGHSHVYWYRQLPEEGLKFMVYLQKENIIDESGMPKERFSAEFPKEGPSILRIQQVVRGDSAAYFCASSQGAETYEQYFGPGTRLTVT.

The V and J genes are TRBV19 and TRBJ2-7; possibly TRBD2 for D (5 bases). CDR1 and CDR2 (germline): LNHDA, SQIVND (reference sequence). The V end was cut by 4 bases, the J end by 4 bases, with 11 bases between. The CDR3 length is 13 residues. DNA of the CDR3: TGTGCCAGTAGTACGGACTCCCGATACGAGCAGTACTTC. As protein: CASSTDSRYEQYF.

There are many counts of this clone. This likely came from a read error, as a far larger clone is one base away. Other nucleotide sequences from this sample produce the same CDR3. CDR3 sequence reads: CASSLGWVTEAFF. The DNA for the CDR3 is TGCGCCAGCAGCTTGGGATGGGTTACTGAAGCTTTCTTT. V and J are TRBV5-1 and TRBJ1-1; D not certain. The CDR3 has 13 amino acids. V lost 0 bases to trimming and J lost 5 bases, with 8 bases between them. Looked up from germline, CDR1 is SGHRS and CDR2 is YFSETQ.

This clone was picked up a small number of times. This rearrangement joins TRBV7-3 to TRBJ2-2, with 10 bases matching TRBD1. J gave up 5 bases and V 10 bases, and 10 bases lay outside the gene matches. CDR1 SGHTA and CDR2 FQGTGA come from the germline V gene. CDR3 length equals 15 residues. The CDR3 nucleotides read TGTGCCACCCTTAGACAGGGGGCAGGGACCGGGGAGCTGTTTTTT. Its protein is CATLRQGAGTGELFF. The entire variable domain, with the rest obtained from reference TRBV7-3 and TRBJ2-2, is as follows: GAGVSQTPSNKVTEKGKYVELRCDPISGHTALYWYRQSLGQGPEFLIYFQGTGAADDSGLPNDRFFAVRPEGSVSTLKIQRTERGDSAVYLCATLRQGAGTGELFFGEGSRLTVL.